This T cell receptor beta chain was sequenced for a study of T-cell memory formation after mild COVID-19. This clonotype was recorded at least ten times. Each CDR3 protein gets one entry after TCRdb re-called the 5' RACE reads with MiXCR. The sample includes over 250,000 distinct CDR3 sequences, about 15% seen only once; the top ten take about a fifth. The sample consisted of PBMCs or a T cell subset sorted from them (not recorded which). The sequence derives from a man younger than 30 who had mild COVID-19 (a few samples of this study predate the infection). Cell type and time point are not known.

Written as DNA, the CDR3 is TGTGCCAGCAGCCAGGACAGTACTGAGACGCAGTATTTT. Protein sequence: CASSQDSTETQYF. The chain recombines TRBV7-7 with TRBJ2-3; tentative D call: TRBD1 (6 bases). V was shortened by 5 bases and J by 9 bases, with 15 bases between the two germline ends. This CDR3 spans 13 amino acids. CDR1 SSHAT and CDR2 FNYEAQ come from the germline V gene (reference sequence).